A single sample is the source of the 13 T cell receptor beta chains below, sequenced in a study of T cell responses to AZD1222 COVID-19 vaccine. The table came from immunoSEQ multiplex PCR; TCRdb's copy has only in-frame clones and leaves some out. This sample has 100,000 to 150,000 clones; 70% to 90% occur once, and the top ten carry approximately 4.2%. Specimen: peripheral blood, collected on day 0 of AZD1222 vaccination. The source of these receptors is an adult in good health.

Turning to this clone: Other DNA sequences of this sample code for an identical CDR3. This chain joins TRBV28 and TRBJ1-2; D gene uncertain. The CDR3 totals 12 residues. Germline lookup yields CDR1 MDHEN and CDR2 SYDVKM. Trimming left V 3 bases short and J 4 bases short, with 6 bases between. CDR3 bases: TGTGCCAGCAGTTTGAGGACCTATGGCTACACCTTC. This encodes CASSLRTYGYTF.

This rearrangement joins TRBV28 to TRBJ2-5; 12 bases are a match to TRBD1. Germline CDR1 is MDHEN and CDR2 is SYDVKM. This CDR3 spans 17 amino acids. Losses at the gene ends were 5 bases for V and 4 bases for J; bases not matched to a gene: 11. CDR3 sequence reads: CASSPRGTGGFTETQYF. The CDR3 DNA reads TGTGCCAGCAGTCCACGGGGGACAGGGGGCTTTACAGAGACCCAGTACTTC. Variable domain in full (rest from reference TRBV28 and TRBJ2-5): DVKVTQSSRYLVKRTGEKVFLECVQDMDHENMFWYRQDPGLGLRLIYFSYDVKMKEKGDIPEGYSVSREKKERFSLILESASTNQTSMYLCASSPRGTGGFTETQYFGPGTRLLVL.

The V and J genes are TRBV5-1 and TRBJ1-2, with a tentative D call TRBD1 (5 bases). With 2 bases removed from V and 4 bases from J, the gap between germline ends came to 21 bases. The CDR3 covers 17 residues. Germline V gene data show CDR1 as SGHRS and CDR2 as YFSETQ. The CDR3 protein is CASSFDPGRAVGYGYTF. The DNA of the CDR3 is TGCGCCAGCAGCTTCGACCCGGGCAGGGCCGTGGGCTATGGCTACACCTTC.

The J gene is TRBJ1-1, the V gene TRBV6-2 or TRBV6-3; unclear D gene. CDR3 length: 13 amino acids. The germline CDR1 and CDR2 sequences are MNHEY and SVGEGT. V dropped 2 bases and J dropped 3 bases, with 7 bases sitting between them. DNA for the CDR3: TGTGCCAGCAGTTACAGCCTGTACACTGAAGCTTTCTTT. Translation: CASSYSLYTEAFF.

The chain has TRBV5-6 and TRBJ2-5, with D possibly TRBD2 on 6 matching bases. Trimming removed 3 bases from V and 5 bases from J, with 17 bases in between. The CDR3 extends over 15 amino acids. Germline V gene sequence: CDR1 SGHDT, CDR2 YYEEEE. The CDR3 loop is CASSWRGVGDETQYF. For the CDR3, the DNA is TGTGCCAGCAGCTGGAGGGGAGTTGGAGATGAGACCCAGTACTTC.

The genes are TRBV6-2 or TRBV6-3 and TRBJ1-5; 11 bases match TRBD1. This CDR3 comprises 16 residues. Germline CDR1 is MNHEY and CDR2 is SVGEGT. Trimming removed 0 bases from V and 6 bases from J; junction bases left unmatched: 4. The CDR3 bases are TGTGCCAGCAGTTACTCGCTGGACAGGGGGCTTCAGCCCCAGCATTTT. It yields the protein CASSYSLDRGLQPQHF.

Comments on this clone: This same CDR3 is encoded by further DNA sequences in the sample. The gene calls are TRBV4-2 and TRBJ2-1; D possibly corresponds to TRBD2 (6 bases). Trimming left V 0 bases short and J 8 bases short, with 8 bases between. Germline loops: CDR1 LGHNA, CDR2 YNFKEQ. This CDR3 region has 13 residues. CDR3 amino acids: CASSQEGGYEQFF. The CDR3 DNA sequence: TGTGCCAGCAGCCAAGAAGGAGGGTATGAGCAGTTCTTC.

The chain links TRBV4-1 to TRBJ1-6; no clear D gene. Trimming removed 1 base from V and 7 bases from J, with 11 bases in between. The CDR3 runs to 15 residues. Per germline, CDR1 MGHRA and CDR2 YSYEKL. The CDR3 reads CASSQAVTGNSPLHF. The CDR3 DNA reads TGCGCCAGCAGCCAAGCCGTAACTGGGAATTCACCCCTCCACTTT.

The chain employs TRBV30 and TRBJ1-5, with D unclear. The germline V gene has CDR1 GTSNPN and CDR2 SVGIG (reference sequence). This CDR3 is built from 13 residues. The ends were cut back, 3 bases at V and 9 bases at J, with 15 bases in the middle. CDR3 DNA: TGTGCCTGGAGATCCGGCGGCGCAGGGCCCCAGCATTTT. As protein: CAWRSGGAGPQHF.

The count of this clone is one. DNA for the CDR3: TGCGCCAGCAGCTTGGGTTGGGGGATCAATCAGCCCCAGCATTTT. Its translation: CASSLGWGINQPQHF. The rearrangement uses TRBV5-1 and TRBJ1-5; tentative D call: TRBD1 (5 bases). The V end was cut by 0 bases, the J end by 3 bases, with 10 bases between. Germline-derived CDR1 and CDR2 are SGHRS and YFSETQ. This CDR3 is 15 amino acids long.

The rearrangement links TRBV30 to TRBJ1-4; tentatively, D is TRBD1 (5 bases). Looked up from germline, CDR1 is GTSNPN and CDR2 is SVGIG (reference sequence). Trimming removed 5 bases from V and 5 bases from J, with 12 bases in between. CDR3 length: 13 amino acids. As DNA, the CDR3 is TGTGCCTGGGGGTGGGACCGGAATGAAAAACTGTTTTTT. This gives the protein CAWGWDRNEKLFF.

The chain employs TRBV24-1 and TRBJ1-2; no definite D call. This CDR3 has 14 amino acids. V gave up 0 bases and J gave up 0 bases, with 4 bases separating them. Looked up from germline, CDR1 is KGHDR and CDR2 is SFDVKD. The CDR3 nucleotides read TGTGCCACCAGTGATTTGAGCTCTAACTATGGCTACACCTTC. The encoded protein is CATSDLSSNYGYTF.

The genes are TRBV14 and TRBJ2-1; a weak D match, TRBD2 (7 bases). Between the trimmed V and J ends, which lost 3 bases and 2 bases, there was a span of 17 bases. The CDR3 sequence is 17 residues long. Per germline, CDR1 SGHDN and CDR2 FVKESK. CDR3 loop: CASSHRAGAPTYNEQFF. CDR3 coding DNA: TGTGCCAGCAGCCATCGCGCGGGGGCCCCCACCTACAATGAGCAGTTCTTC.